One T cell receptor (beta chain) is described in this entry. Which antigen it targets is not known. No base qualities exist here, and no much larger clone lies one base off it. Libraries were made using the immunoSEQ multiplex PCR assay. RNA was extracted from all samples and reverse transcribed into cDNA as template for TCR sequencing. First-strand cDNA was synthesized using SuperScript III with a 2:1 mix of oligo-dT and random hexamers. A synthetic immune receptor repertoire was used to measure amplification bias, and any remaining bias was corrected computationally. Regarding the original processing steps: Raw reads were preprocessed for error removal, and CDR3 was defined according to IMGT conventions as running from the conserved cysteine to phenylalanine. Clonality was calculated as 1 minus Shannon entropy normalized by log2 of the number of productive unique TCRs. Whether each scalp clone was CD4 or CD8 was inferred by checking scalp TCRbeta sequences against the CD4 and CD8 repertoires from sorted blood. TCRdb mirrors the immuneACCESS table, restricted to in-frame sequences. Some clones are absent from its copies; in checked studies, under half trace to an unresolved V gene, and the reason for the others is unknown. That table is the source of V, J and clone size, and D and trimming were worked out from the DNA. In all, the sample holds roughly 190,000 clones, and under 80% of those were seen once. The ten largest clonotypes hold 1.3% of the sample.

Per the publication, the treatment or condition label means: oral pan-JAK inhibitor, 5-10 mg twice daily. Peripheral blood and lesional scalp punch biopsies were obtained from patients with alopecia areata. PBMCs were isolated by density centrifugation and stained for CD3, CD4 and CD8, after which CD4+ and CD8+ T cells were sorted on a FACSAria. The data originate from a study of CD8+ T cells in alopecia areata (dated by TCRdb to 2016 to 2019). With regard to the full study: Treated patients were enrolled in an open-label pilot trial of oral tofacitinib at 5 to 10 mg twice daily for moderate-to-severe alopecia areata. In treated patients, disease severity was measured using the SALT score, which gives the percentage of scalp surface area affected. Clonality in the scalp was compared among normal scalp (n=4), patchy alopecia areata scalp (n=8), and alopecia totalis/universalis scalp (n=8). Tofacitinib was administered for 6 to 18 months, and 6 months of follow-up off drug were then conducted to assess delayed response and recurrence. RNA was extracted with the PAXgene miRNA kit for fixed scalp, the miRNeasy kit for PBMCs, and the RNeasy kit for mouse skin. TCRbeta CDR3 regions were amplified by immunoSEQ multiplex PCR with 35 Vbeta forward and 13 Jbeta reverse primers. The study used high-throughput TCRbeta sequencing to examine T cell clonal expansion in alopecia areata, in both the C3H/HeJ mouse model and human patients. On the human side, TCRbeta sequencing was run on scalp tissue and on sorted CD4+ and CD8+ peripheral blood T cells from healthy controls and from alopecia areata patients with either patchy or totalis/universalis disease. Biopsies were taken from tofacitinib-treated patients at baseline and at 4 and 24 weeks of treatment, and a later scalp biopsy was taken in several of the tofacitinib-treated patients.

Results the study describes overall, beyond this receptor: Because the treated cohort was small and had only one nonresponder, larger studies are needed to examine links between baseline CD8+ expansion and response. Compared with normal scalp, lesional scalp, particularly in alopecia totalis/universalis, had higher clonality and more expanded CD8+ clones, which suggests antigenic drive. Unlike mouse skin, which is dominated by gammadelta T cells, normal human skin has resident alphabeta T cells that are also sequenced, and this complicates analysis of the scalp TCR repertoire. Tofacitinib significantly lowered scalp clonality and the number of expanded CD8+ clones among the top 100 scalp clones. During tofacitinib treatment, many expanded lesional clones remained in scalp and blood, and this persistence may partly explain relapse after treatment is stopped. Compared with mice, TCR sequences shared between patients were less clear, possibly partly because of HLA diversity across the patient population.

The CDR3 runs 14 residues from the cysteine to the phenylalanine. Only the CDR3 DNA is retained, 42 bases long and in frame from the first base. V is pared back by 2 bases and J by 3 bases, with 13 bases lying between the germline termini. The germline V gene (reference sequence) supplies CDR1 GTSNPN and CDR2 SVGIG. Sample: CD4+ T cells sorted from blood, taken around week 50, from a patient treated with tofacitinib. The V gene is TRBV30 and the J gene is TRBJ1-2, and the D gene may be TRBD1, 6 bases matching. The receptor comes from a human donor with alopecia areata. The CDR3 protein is CAWSPRQEYYGYTF. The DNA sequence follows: TGTGCCTGGAGTCCAAGACAGGAATACTATGGCTACACCTTC.